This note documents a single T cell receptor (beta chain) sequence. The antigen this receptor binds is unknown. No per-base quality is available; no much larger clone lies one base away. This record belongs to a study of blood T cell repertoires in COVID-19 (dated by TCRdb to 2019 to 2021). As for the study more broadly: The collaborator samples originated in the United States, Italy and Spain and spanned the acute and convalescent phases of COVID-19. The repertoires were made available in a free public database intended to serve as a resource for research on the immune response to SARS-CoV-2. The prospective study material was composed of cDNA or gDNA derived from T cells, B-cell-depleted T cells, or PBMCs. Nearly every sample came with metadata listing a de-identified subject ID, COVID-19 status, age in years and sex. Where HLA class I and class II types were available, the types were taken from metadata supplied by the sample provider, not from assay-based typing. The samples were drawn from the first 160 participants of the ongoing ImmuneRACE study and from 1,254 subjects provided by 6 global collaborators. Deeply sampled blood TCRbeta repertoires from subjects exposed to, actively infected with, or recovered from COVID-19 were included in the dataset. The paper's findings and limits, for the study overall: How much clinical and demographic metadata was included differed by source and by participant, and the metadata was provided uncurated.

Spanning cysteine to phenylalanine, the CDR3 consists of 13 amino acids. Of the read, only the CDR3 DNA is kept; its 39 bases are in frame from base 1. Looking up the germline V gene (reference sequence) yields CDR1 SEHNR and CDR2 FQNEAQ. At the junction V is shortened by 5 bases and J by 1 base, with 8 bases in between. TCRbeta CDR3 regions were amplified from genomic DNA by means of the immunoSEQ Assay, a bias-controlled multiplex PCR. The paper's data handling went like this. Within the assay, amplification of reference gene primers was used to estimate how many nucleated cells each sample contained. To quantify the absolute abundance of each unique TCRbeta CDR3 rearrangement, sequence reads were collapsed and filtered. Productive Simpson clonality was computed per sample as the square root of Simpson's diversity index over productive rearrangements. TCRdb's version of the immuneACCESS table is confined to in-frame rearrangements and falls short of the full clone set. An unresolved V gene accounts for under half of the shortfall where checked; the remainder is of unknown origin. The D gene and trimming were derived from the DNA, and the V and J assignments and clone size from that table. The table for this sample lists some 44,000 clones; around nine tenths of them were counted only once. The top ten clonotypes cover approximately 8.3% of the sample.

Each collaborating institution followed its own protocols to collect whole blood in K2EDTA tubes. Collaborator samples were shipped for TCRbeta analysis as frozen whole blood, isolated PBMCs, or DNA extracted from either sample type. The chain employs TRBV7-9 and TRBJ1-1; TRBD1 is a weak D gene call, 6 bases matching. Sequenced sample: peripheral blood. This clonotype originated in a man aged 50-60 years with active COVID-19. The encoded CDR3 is CASSGQSNTEAFF. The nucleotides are TGTGCCAGCAGCGGACAGTCGAACACTGAAGCTTTCTTT.